The 27 T cell receptor beta chains in this list originate from one sample, sequenced in a study of shared clonotypes between healthy human individuals. Only in-frame clones appear in the TCRdb table, and some are missing; sequencing was by immunoSEQ multiplex PCR. The data show more than 2 million clones, approximately 94% seen once. The naive CD8 population came from CD45RO-negative cells selected for CCR7, without terminally differentiated effector memory CD45RA+ cells. Sample: naive CD8+ T cells sorted from blood. The source of these receptors is a man between 18 and 29 years old in good health.

The chain joins TRBV30 to TRBJ2-3; D remains ambiguous. The germline V gene encodes CDR1 GTSNPN and CDR2 SVGIG (reference sequence). The CDR3 is made up of 15 amino acids. V gave up 2 bases and J gave up 0 bases, with 12 bases separating them. The CDR3 region has the DNA TGTGCCTGGAGTTCCGGGTCCATTAGCACAGATACGCAGTATTTT. Translated, it gives CAWSSGSISTDTQYF.

The DNA of the CDR3 is TGTGCCAGCAGCCATTTAGAGGGAGACGGGTACACTGAAGCTTTCTTT. Translation gives CASSHLEGDGYTEAFF. This chain uses TRBV7-8 with TRBJ1-1; no definite D call. V lost 5 bases to trimming and J lost 3 bases, with 19 bases between them. CDR1 SGHVS and CDR2 FQNEAQ come from the germline V gene. This CDR3 has 16 residues.

This chain connects TRBV10-3 to TRBJ1-3, with D unclear. Germline loops: CDR1 ENHRY, CDR2 SYGVKD. This CDR3 comprises 15 residues. Trimming shortened V by 4 bases and J by 4 bases, and 14 bases separated the two germline ends. The CDR3 here is CAISVREGSGNTIYF. The DNA for the CDR3 is TGTGCCATCAGTGTCCGGGAGGGTTCGGGAAACACCATATATTTT.

The chain has TRBV10-3 and TRBJ2-5, with 14 bases identical to TRBD2. Germline V CDR1 and CDR2: ENHRY, SYGVKD. The CDR3 sequence is 15 residues long. V lost 5 bases, J lost 3 bases, and 2 bases stayed unmatched. CDR3 sequence (DNA): TGTGCCATCAGTAGACTAGCGGGGGGGAAAGAGACCCAGTACTTC. It is translated as CAISRLAGGKETQYF.

This chain connects TRBV27 to TRBJ2-5; D possibly corresponds to TRBD2 (6 bases). The germline V gene encodes CDR1 MNHEY and CDR2 SMNVEV (reference sequence). Between the trimmed V and J ends, which lost 4 bases and 1 base, there was a span of 10 bases. The CDR3 is 14 residues long. CDR3 region: CASSWRGAQETQYF. Here the CDR3 DNA reads TGTGCCAGCAGTTGGAGGGGAGCCCAAGAGACCCAGTACTTC.

This chain joins TRBV6-1 and TRBJ2-3, with D possibly TRBD2 on 6 matching bases. Germline V gives CDR1 MNHNS, CDR2 SASEGT. Trimming cost V 3 bases and J 2 bases, with 15 bases left between them. The CDR3 is 16 amino acids. Here the CDR3 reads CASSEATSLSTDTQYF. The CDR3 nucleotides are TGTGCCAGCAGTGAGGCGACTAGTTTATCCACAGATACGCAGTATTTT.

This chain joins TRBV5-1 and TRBJ2-1, with TRBD2 as a possible D gene (5 bases). Germline V gene lookup returns CDR1 SGHRS and CDR2 YFSETQ. V gave up 0 bases and J gave up 11 bases, with 21 bases separating them. The CDR3 loop spans 16 amino acids. The CDR3: CASSLAGLASRGKQFF. In nucleotides, the CDR3 is TGCGCCAGCAGCTTGGCCGGATTGGCCTCGCGAGGGAAGCAGTTCTTC.

With respect to this clone: Other nucleotide sequences in the sample specify the same CDR3. The chain recombines TRBV4-1 with TRBJ2-2; D is uncertain. Germline V gene sequence: CDR1 MGHRA, CDR2 YSYEKL. The CDR3 is 13 amino acids. Deletions cut 1 base from V and 4 bases from J, with 4 bases between. CDR3 amino acids: CASSQGPTGELFF. The CDR3 region has the DNA TGCGCCAGCAGCCAAGGACCCACCGGGGAGCTGTTTTTT.

A few counts support this clone. At one of its ends the junction is not consistent with the germline gene, which may arise from a read error. The gene calls are TRBV7-6 and TRBJ1-6, with D perhaps matching TRBD1 (6 bases). In germline, CDR1 is SGHVS, CDR2 FNYEAQ. There are 14 residues in the CDR3. Here the CDR3 reads CASSSYRDNPPLHF. CDR3 sequence (DNA): TGTGCCAGCAGCTCATACAGGGATAATCCACCCCTCCACTTT.

The rearrangement joins TRBV11-2 to TRBJ2-2; D tentatively fits TRBD1 or TRBD2 (5 bases each). Per germline, CDR1 SGHAT and CDR2 FQNNGV. V lost 5 bases to trimming and J lost 6 bases, with 16 bases between them. The length of the CDR3 is 15 residues. CDR3 DNA: TGTGCCAGCAGCCCCCGGGCCCTGGGGGCCGGGGAGCTGTTTTTT. Encoded protein: CASSPRALGAGELFF.

This sequence joins TRBV7-8 and TRBJ2-5; D gene uncertain. The CDR3 is 11 amino acids. Trimming shortened V by 6 bases and J by 2 bases, and 4 bases separated the two germline ends. In germline, CDR1 is SGHVS, CDR2 FQNEAQ. CDR3 region: CASSIQETQYF. The CDR3 nucleotides are TGTGCCAGCAGTATACAAGAGACCCAGTACTTC.

The J gene is TRBJ1-5, the V gene TRBV12-2; the table's D gene call, TRBD1, was not cross checked with the DNA. TRBV12-2 is flagged as a pseudogene. The CDR3 length is 19 residues. The CDR3 region is CASRLLIGIGRALAVAQHF. In DNA form, the CDR3 reads TGTGCAAGTCGCTTATTAATTGGTATAGGCAGGGCCCTCGCGGTAGCCCAGCATTTT.

The V gene is TRBV6-1, the J gene TRBJ2-3; the D is unclear. CDR3 size: 16 residues. Germline V gene sequence: CDR1 MNHNS, CDR2 SASEGT. Trimming cost V 2 bases and J 0 bases, with 12 bases left between them. This CDR3 is CASSEYETWSTDTQYF. CDR3 nucleotides: TGTGCCAGCAGTGAATACGAGACATGGAGCACAGATACGCAGTATTTT.

The rearrangement uses TRBV4-1 and TRBJ2-1; the match to TRBD2 covers 9 bases. The germline CDR1 and CDR2 sequences are MGHRA and YSYEKL. The CDR3 is 16 residues long. The V segment lost 1 base and the J segment 9 bases; nucleotides outside the gene matches: 10. CDR3 DNA: TGCGCCAGCAGCCAAGTGCTCTGGCGGGAGGGGGTTGAGCAGTTCTTC. Encoded protein: CASSQVLWREGVEQFF.

The rearrangement joins TRBV7-9 to TRBJ1-6, with 11 bases that match TRBD1. V shed 5 bases, J shed 7 bases, and the junction held 7 bases outside the gene matches. This CDR3 is built from 16 residues. From germline, CDR1 is SEHNR and CDR2 FQNEAQ (reference sequence). Here the CDR3 reads CASSGQGTGGNSPLHF. The CDR3 nucleotides read TGTGCCAGCAGCGGACAGGGGACAGGGGGGAATTCACCCCTCCACTTT.

This clone was detected only a few times. V is TRBV27 and J is TRBJ1-2; 8 bases map to TRBD1. V lost 5 bases to trimming and J lost 6 bases; unmatched junction nucleotides: 8. The germline V gene has CDR1 MNHEY and CDR2 SMNVEV (reference sequence). The CDR3 covers 14 residues. CDR3 region: CASSLRQGSDGYTF. The CDR3 nucleotides are TGTGCCAGCAGTCTACGACAGGGGTCGGATGGCTACACCTTC.

This chain links TRBV9 with TRBJ2-3, with no clear D. This CDR3 has 16 residues. Germline V gene data show CDR1 as SGDLS and CDR2 as YYNGEE. Trimming removed 0 bases from V and 3 bases from J, with 14 bases in between. CDR3 in amino acids: CASSVDSVVWTDTQYF. In DNA form, the CDR3 reads TGTGCCAGCAGCGTAGATAGTGTCGTCTGGACAGATACGCAGTATTTT.

About this clone itself: Other DNA sequences of this sample code for an identical CDR3. The chain recombines TRBV30 with TRBJ2-7; D unresolved. CDR3 length equals 14 residues. V dropped 6 bases and J dropped 2 bases, with 17 bases sitting between them. CDR1 GTSNPN and CDR2 SVGIG come from the germline V gene (reference sequence). The CDR3 here is CACLLGQPTYEQYF. The CDR3 DNA reads TGTGCCTGCCTTTTAGGCCAGCCTACCTACGAGCAGTACTTC. The entire variable domain, with the rest obtained from reference TRBV30 and TRBJ2-7, is as follows: SQTIHQWPATLVQPVGSPLSLECTVEGTSNPNLYWYRQAAGRGLQLLFYSVGIGQISSEVPQNLSASRPQDRQFILSSKKLLLSDSGFYLCACLLGQPTYEQYFGPGTRLTVT.

The chain joins TRBV7-6 to TRBJ1-1, with a possible D match to TRBD1 (6 bases). CDR1 and CDR2 (germline): SGHVS, FNYEAQ. Trimming took 3 bases from V and 5 from J, leaving 13 bases between them. The CDR3 spans 14 residues. CDR3 protein: CASSFPEGGTEAFF. The CDR3 DNA reads as TGTGCCAGCAGCTTTCCGGAGGGGGGGACTGAAGCTTTCTTT.

CDR3 bases: TGCGCCAGCAGTTACAGCGGGGGGCCTTACAATGAGCAGTTCTTC. As protein: CASSYSGGPYNEQFF. This sequence joins TRBV5-1 and TRBJ2-1, with 9 bases aligning to TRBD2. Germline-derived CDR1 and CDR2 are SGHRS and YFSETQ. The CDR3 contains 15 residues. V lost 5 bases, J lost 4 bases, and 7 bases stayed unmatched.

This sequence joins TRBV6-1 and TRBJ2-7; 8 bases are shared with TRBD1. CDR3 length equals 16 residues. Trimming at V came to 4 bases and at J to 0 bases, leaving 8 bases not matched to a gene. The germline V gene encodes CDR1 MNHNS and CDR2 SASEGT. The CDR3 here is CASSASPGQDSYEQYF. The CDR3 nucleotides read TGTGCCAGCAGTGCGTCACCGGGACAGGACTCCTACGAGCAGTACTTC.

Turning to this clone: Other DNA sequences of this sample code for an identical CDR3. The chain recombines TRBV19 with TRBJ1-2; 10 bases are shared with TRBD1. Per germline, CDR1 LNHDA and CDR2 SQIVND (reference sequence). The V and J ends lost 3 bases and 4 bases, in that order; junction bases with no gene match: 5. The CDR3 is made up of 15 amino acids. Here the CDR3 DNA reads TGTGCCAGTAGTATTTCCGGACAGGGGGGCTATGGCTACACCTTC. This translates into CASSISGQGGYGYTF.

Of note for this clone: The sample holds other DNA sequences that translate to the same CDR3. For the CDR3, the DNA is TGTGCCAGCAGCGTCGGGGACAGGGAGGAGACCCAGTACTTC. Translating it yields CASSVGDREETQYF. The rearrangement uses TRBV9 and TRBJ2-5; TRBD1 matches 9 bases. The CDR3 has 14 residues. V was pared by 2 bases and J by 5 bases, with 4 bases of the junction left unmatched. CDR1 and CDR2 from the germline V gene are SGDLS and YYNGEE.

V gene TRBV2 combines with J gene TRBJ2-2; the match to TRBD1 covers 11 bases. Germline CDR1 SNHLY, CDR2 FYNNEI. V dropped 0 bases and J dropped 3; count of bases not matched to a gene: 6. This CDR3 contains 18 residues. In nucleotides, the CDR3 is TGTGCCAGCAGTGAAGCTTTCGGGACAGGGGGTGACACCGGGGAGCTGTTTTTT. This gives the protein CASSEAFGTGGDTGELFF.

The chain combines TRBV19 with TRBJ2-1; unclear D gene. V lost 4 bases, J lost 0 bases, and 7 bases lay in between. The germline V gene has CDR1 LNHDA and CDR2 SQIVND (reference sequence). The CDR3 extends over 14 amino acids. CDR3 nucleotides: TGTGCCAGTAGTAATGCAGACTCCTACAATGAGCAGTTCTTC. Translation gives CASSNADSYNEQFF.

This rearrangement joins TRBV6-5 to TRBJ2-1; D is possibly TRBD2 (7 bases). V lost 6 bases to trimming and J lost 1 base, with 10 bases between them. Germline CDR1 reads MNHEY; CDR2 reads SVGAGI. The CDR3 totals 14 residues. CDR3: CASRGGGSYNEQFF. For the CDR3, the DNA is TGTGCCAGCAGAGGGGGGGGATCCTACAATGAGCAGTTCTTC.

The genes are TRBV29-1 and TRBJ2-1; TRBD2 matches 9 bases. V was pared by 3 bases and J by 4 bases, with 4 bases of the junction left unmatched. Per germline, CDR1 SQVTM and CDR2 ANQGSEA. CDR3 size: 14 residues. CDR3 in amino acids: CSVDSSGKYNEQFF. CDR3 nucleotide sequence: TGCAGCGTTGATTCTAGCGGGAAGTACAATGAGCAGTTCTTC.